These 25 T cell receptor beta chains originate from one sample sequenced in a study of early T cells in non-severe SARS-CoV-2 infection. TCRdb re-derived calls from the 5' RACE reads in MiXCR, one entry per CDR3 protein. In the table there are 60,000 to 75,000 distinct CDR3 sequences, 10% to 12% of which are singletons. The specimen comprised whole blood, sampled at baseline. The receptors were sampled from an adult who was a healthcare worker with PCR-confirmed SARS-CoV-2 infection or an uninfected control (not recorded which).

This clonotype was recorded a few times. This chain connects TRBV6-1 to TRBJ2-5; 8 bases agree with TRBD2. This CDR3 has 14 amino acids. The germline CDR1 and CDR2 sequences are MNHNS and SASEGT. Germline trimming cut 11 bases from V and 5 bases from J; bases unmatched to any gene: 13. The CDR3: CAVGGWRGDETQYF. CDR3 sequence (DNA): TGTGCCGTGGGCGGGTGGCGGGGGGACGAGACCCAGTACTTC.

The chain combines TRBV6-2 or TRBV6-3 with TRBJ2-7; a weak D match, TRBD2 (6 bases). There are 12 residues in the CDR3. Germline CDR1 is MNHEY and CDR2 is SVGEGT. V lost 6 bases to trimming and J lost 5 bases, with 11 bases between them. CDR3 sequence (DNA): TGTGCCAGCAGCCGGAGGGTGCACGAGCAGTACTTC. Protein: CASSRRVHEQYF.

This clonotype was observed at least ten times. The chain employs TRBV19 and TRBJ1-5; 9 bases match TRBD1. The germline gives CDR1 LNHDA, CDR2 SQIVND (reference sequence). The CDR3 covers 16 residues. The V gene end was trimmed by 5 bases and the J gene end by 6 bases; junction bases not matched to a gene: 11. The CDR3: CASSPVDRGWGQPQHF. In DNA form, the CDR3 reads TGTGCCAGTAGTCCCGTGGACAGGGGTTGGGGTCAGCCCCAGCATTTT.

The sample holds a few counts of this clonotype. This rearrangement joins TRBV27 to TRBJ2-7; D unclear. The CDR3 contains 13 residues. Germline V gives CDR1 MNHEY, CDR2 SMNVEV (reference sequence). With 2 bases removed from V and 4 bases from J, the gap between germline ends came to 9 bases. In nucleotides, the CDR3 is TGTGCCAGCAGTTTAGGGTTTGGGTACGAGCAGTACTTC. It codes for CASSLGFGYEQYF.

This clonotype was recorded a few times. The chain links TRBV7-2 to TRBJ2-5, with 10 bases fitting TRBD1. Germline V gene sequence: CDR1 SGHTA, CDR2 FQGNSA. The V gene end was trimmed by 0 bases and the J gene end by 2 bases; junction bases not matched to a gene: 3. The CDR3 totals 16 residues. CDR3 DNA sequence: TGTGCCAGCAGCTTAGCCGTGGGACAGGGGCAAGAGACCCAGTACTTC. Translated: CASSLAVGQGQETQYF.

CDR3 residues: CASSSRRVGETQYF. In DNA form, the CDR3 reads TGTGCCAGCAGCTCTCGTAGGGTTGGAGAGACCCAGTACTTC. This chain uses TRBV7-2 with TRBJ2-5; D gene uncertain. V was clipped by 4 bases and J by 4 bases, with 13 bases between them. The germline V gene has CDR1 SGHTA and CDR2 FQGNSA. The CDR3 extends over 14 amino acids.

This clonotype was found a few times. The chain uses TRBV7-9 and TRBJ2-2; 9 nucleotides match TRBD1. V lost 5 bases and J lost 7; bases outside the gene matches: 5. The CDR3 sequence is 14 residues long. Per germline, CDR1 SEHNR and CDR2 FQNEAQ (reference sequence). The CDR3 sequence: CASSRTGAGGELFF. In DNA, the CDR3 is TGTGCCAGCAGCCGGACAGGGGCTGGCGGGGAGCTGTTTTTT. Looking up the rest from reference TRBV7-9 and TRBJ2-2 gives the full variable domain: DTGVSQNPRHKITKRGQNVTFRCDPISEHNRLYWYRQTLGQGPEFLTYFQNEAQLEKSRLLSDRFSAERPKGSFSTLEIQRTEQGDSAMYLCASSRTGAGGELFFGEGSRLTVL.

The rearrangement links TRBV7-2 to TRBJ2-1, with TRBD2 matching over 10 bases. Germline CDR1 and CDR2: SGHTA and FQGNSA. CDR3 length equals 16 residues. V trimming: 5 bases; J trimming: 7 bases; junction bases outside the gene matches: 11. The CDR3 DNA reads TGTGCCAGCAGCGCCTCTAGCGGGAGAGGGGTGAATGAGCAGTTCTTC. This sequence encodes CASSASSGRGVNEQFF. Full variable domain (remainder filled in from reference TRBV7-2 and TRBJ2-1): GAGVSQSPSNKVTEKGKDVELRCDPISGHTALYWYRQSLGQGLEFLIYFQGNSAPDKSGLPSDRFSAERTGGSVSTLTIQRTQQEDSAVYLCASSASSGRGVNEQFFGPGTRLTVL.

Many counts were recorded for this clonotype. The chain links TRBV4-1 to TRBJ1-1; D remains unclear. Looked up from germline, CDR1 is MGHRA and CDR2 is YSYEKL. Trimming took off 0 bases at V and 1 base at J, with 6 bases between the two ends. The CDR3 has 14 residues. CDR3 region: CASSQEGPNTEAFF. The CDR3 DNA reads as TGCGCCAGCAGCCAAGAAGGCCCGAACACTGAAGCTTTCTTT.

This chain uses TRBV12-3 or TRBV12-4 with TRBJ2-6; D is unclear. V dropped 3 bases and J dropped 2 bases, with 2 bases sitting between them. This CDR3 has 13 amino acids. As DNA, the CDR3 is TGTGCCAGCAGTTTTCCTGGGGCCAACGTCCTGACTTTC. This codes for CASSFPGANVLTF.

The chain couples TRBV29-1 to TRBJ1-4, with a tentative D call TRBD1 (5 bases). V lost 2 bases to trimming and J lost 5 bases, with 12 bases between them. Germline values: CDR1 SQVTM, CDR2 ANQGSEA. The CDR3 spans 14 residues. The CDR3 sequence: CSVERRTSNEKLFF. The DNA of the CDR3 is TGCAGCGTTGAACGCCGGACATCCAATGAAAAACTGTTTTTT. The full variable domain, rest sourced from reference TRBV29-1 and TRBJ1-4, is SAVISQKPSRDICQRGTSLTIQCQVDSQVTMMFWYRQQPGQSLTLIATANQGSEATYESGFVIDKFPISRPNLTFSTLTVSNMSPEDSSIYLCSVERRTSNEKLFFGSGTQLSVL.

This clonotype was detected only a few times. V and J are TRBV4-2 and TRBJ2-3, with TRBD2 identical over 9 bases. V trimming: 2 bases; J trimming: 3 bases; junction bases outside the gene matches: 9. Germline-derived CDR1 and CDR2 are LGHNA and YNFKEQ. This CDR3 contains 17 residues. In nucleotides, the CDR3 is TGTGCCAGCAGCCAACGTCCAGCGGGGGGCCGGACAGATACGCAGTATTTT. Protein sequence: CASSQRPAGGRTDTQYF.

This clonotype came up a few times. V gene TRBV9 combines with J gene TRBJ2-6; 10 bases line up with TRBD1. Germline-derived CDR1 and CDR2 are SGDLS and YYNGEE. There are 17 residues in the CDR3. Germline trimming cut 4 bases from V and 0 bases from J; bases unmatched to any gene: 4. In DNA form, the CDR3 reads TGTGCCAGCAGCCCACGGGACAGGGGCTCTGGGGCCAACGTCCTGACTTTC. Amino acid sequence: CASSPRDRGSGANVLTF.

The chain recombines TRBV5-6 with TRBJ1-1; 7 positions match TRBD1. The CDR3 covers 17 residues. Germline V gene sequence: CDR1 SGHDT, CDR2 YYEEEE. With 4 bases clipped from V and 7 bases from J, the junction kept 19 bases outside the gene matches. The CDR3, as DNA: TGTGCCAGCAGCACTAAACCGGGACAGCGGTTTTTCGGTGAAGCTTTCTTT. It translates to CASSTKPGQRFFGEAFF. Variable domain in full (rest from reference TRBV5-6 and TRBJ1-1): DAGVTQSPTHLIKTRGQQVTLRCSPKSGHDTVSWYQQALGQGPQFIFQYYEEEERQRGNFPDRFSGHQFPNYSSELNVNALLLGDSALYLCASSTKPGQRFFGEAFFGQGTRLTVV.

The rearrangement links TRBV6-2 or TRBV6-3 to TRBJ1-4, with 8 bases lining up with TRBD1. With V trimmed by 6 bases and J by 8 bases, 5 bases remained unmatched. The CDR3 is 13 amino acids. Germline-derived CDR1 and CDR2 are MNHEY and SVGEGT. CDR3 DNA sequence: TGTGCCAGCAGAAGGACAGGGAACGAAAAACTGTTTTTT. Translated: CASRRTGNEKLFF.

The rearrangement links TRBV2 to TRBJ2-3; 8 bases match TRBD2. The CDR3 is 15 residues long. V was pared by 8 bases and J by 8 bases, with 15 bases of the junction left unmatched. CDR1 and CDR2 from the germline V gene are SNHLY and FYNNEI. The CDR3 sequence: CASLKSGSEGGTQYF. CDR3 in DNA: TGTGCCAGCCTAAAGAGCGGGAGTGAAGGCGGTACGCAGTATTTT.

This clonotype was counted ten times or more. The CDR3 DNA reads as TGTGCCAGCAGCCCACCGGGACGCCCCGTCAGCGAGCAGTACTTC. This translates into CASSPPGRPVSEQYF. V and J are TRBV7-2 and TRBJ2-7; D might be TRBD1 or TRBD2, each matching 5 bases. V lost 5 bases and J lost 6, with 20 bases in between. The CDR3 totals 15 residues. The germline CDR1 and CDR2 sequences are SGHTA and FQGNSA.

The J gene is TRBJ2-7, the V gene TRBV29-1; possible D gene TRBD2, 5 bases. The CDR3 loop spans 15 amino acids. Germline V lookup: CDR1 SQVTM, CDR2 ANQGSEA. The V gene lost 7 bases and the J gene lost 2 bases, with 21 bases spanning the gap. DNA for the CDR3: TGCAGCGGCGATCAAGAGGGCATAAAGCCCTACGAGCAGTACTTC. The encoded protein is CSGDQEGIKPYEQYF.

This clonotype has at least ten counts. The chain is built from TRBV20-1 and TRBJ2-7, with TRBD1 matching over 8 bases. J lost 5 bases, V lost 5 bases, and 8 bases had no gene match. CDR1 is DFQATT and CDR2 is SNEGSKA in the germline V gene (reference sequence). The CDR3 contains 13 residues. The CDR3 loop reads CSARPPDRDEQYF. The CDR3 DNA sequence: TGCAGTGCTCGACCACCGGACAGGGACGAGCAGTACTTC.

The V and J genes are TRBV30 and TRBJ1-1; perhaps TRBD1 as D (6 bases). Trimming shortened V by 4 bases and J by 0 bases, and 12 bases separated the two germline ends. Germline lookup yields CDR1 GTSNPN and CDR2 SVGIG (reference sequence). This CDR3 has 14 residues. DNA of the CDR3: TGTGCCTGGAACCTTGGACAGTTGAACACTGAAGCTTTCTTT. Protein product: CAWNLGQLNTEAFF.

This clonotype was counted only a few times. The CDR3 protein is CASAKGGVKNIQYF. The CDR3 nucleotides are TGCGCCAGCGCGAAAGGGGGGGTCAAAAACATTCAGTACTTC. The rearrangement uses TRBV4-3 and TRBJ2-4, with D perhaps TRBD2 (7 bases). The CDR3 is 14 residues long. Germline CDR1 LGHNA, CDR2 YSLEER. V dropped 8 bases and J dropped 3 bases, with 14 bases sitting between them.

This clonotype occurred a few times. This chain connects TRBV7-8 to TRBJ2-5, with D perhaps matching TRBD1 (5 bases). Germline CDR1 SGHVS, CDR2 FQNEAQ. The ends were cut back, 1 base at V and 5 bases at J, with 11 bases in the middle. This CDR3 comprises 14 residues. The CDR3 DNA follows: TGTGCCAGCAGCTTAGGGGCCAGGGCGGAGACCCAGTACTTC. Translated: CASSLGARAETQYF. The entire variable domain, with the rest obtained from reference TRBV7-8 and TRBJ2-5, is as follows: GAGVSQSPRYKVAKRGQDVALRCDPISGHVSLFWYQQALGQGPEFLTYFQNEAQLDKSGLPSDRFFAERPEGSVSTLKIQRTQQEDSAVYLCASSLGARAETQYFGPGTRLLVL.

This clonotype was observed a handful of times. The chain uses TRBV12-3 or TRBV12-4 and TRBJ2-7; D unresolved. Trimming removed 5 bases at V and 0 bases at J, with 14 bases between. This CDR3 has 15 amino acids. CDR3 residues: CASSASARSSYEQYF. CDR3 DNA sequence: TGTGCCAGCAGTGCCAGCGCCCGCAGCTCCTACGAGCAGTACTTC.

The V and J genes are TRBV7-9 and TRBJ1-4; D not certain. This CDR3 has 15 residues. The V and J ends lost 5 bases and 4 bases respectively, with 14 bases between them. The germline CDR1 and CDR2 sequences are SEHNR and FQNEAQ (reference sequence). The CDR3 here is CASSPPFRNNEKLFF. The CDR3 DNA reads TGTGCCAGCAGCCCCCCGTTCAGGAATAATGAAAAACTGTTTTTT.

The chain has TRBV6-2 or TRBV6-3 and TRBJ2-7; no firm D call. The ends were cut back, 6 bases at V and 7 bases at J, with 10 bases in the middle. The length of the CDR3 is 11 residues. Germline loops: CDR1 MNHEY, CDR2 SVGEGT. The CDR3 spells CASSPFREQYF. CDR3 bases: TGTGCCAGCAGCCCCTTCCGGGAGCAGTACTTC.